Shown below are 28 T cell receptor beta chains from a single sample sequenced in a study of T-cell memory formation after mild COVID-19. TCRdb re-analysed the 5' RACE reads in MiXCR, keeping a single row per CDR3 protein. The sample includes roughly 70,000 distinct CDR3 sequences, roughly a sixth of them seen just once. Sequenced: PBMCs or a T cell subset sorted from them (not recorded which). The source is an adult woman who had mild COVID-19 (a few samples of this study predate the infection). Cell type and time point are not known.

This clonotype has a handful of counts. CDR3 residues: CSGESPSATGDEQFF. CDR3 nucleotides: TGCAGCGGTGAGTCACCTTCGGCGACTGGGGATGAGCAGTTCTTC. The chain recombines TRBV29-1 with TRBJ2-1, with D unresolved. CDR1 and CDR2 from the germline V gene are SQVTM and ANQGSEA. The CDR3 is 15 residues long. Deletions cut 7 bases from V and 8 bases from J, with 24 bases between.

V usage is TRBV24-1 and J usage is TRBJ2-2; 10 bases align to TRBD2. Trimming at V came to 4 bases and at J to 5 bases, leaving 15 bases not matched to a gene. Germline V gene sequence: CDR1 KGHDR, CDR2 SFDVKD. This CDR3 has 19 amino acids. The CDR3 coding sequence is TGTGCCACCAGTGACCCCCTAAGCCCGGGACTAGCGACGACCGGGGAGCTGTTTTTT. Its translation is CATSDPLSPGLATTGELFF.

V and J are TRBV5-6 and TRBJ1-1; unclear D gene. There are 15 residues in the CDR3. V dropped 0 bases and J dropped 5 bases, with 14 bases sitting between them. Looked up from germline, CDR1 is SGHDT and CDR2 is YYEEEE. CDR3 DNA sequence: TGTGCCAGCAGCTTGGGTCCTACGACTGGGACTGAAGCTTTCTTT. Translation: CASSLGPTTGTEAFF.

The chain couples TRBV12-3 or TRBV12-4 to TRBJ1-1; D not resolved. V gave up 0 bases and J gave up 7 bases, with 9 bases separating them. CDR3 length: 13 amino acids. The CDR3 loop reads CASSLALSGEAFF. The CDR3 nucleotides read TGTGCCAGCAGTTTAGCCCTGAGCGGTGAAGCTTTCTTT.

This clonotype has a handful of counts. This chain connects TRBV29-1 to TRBJ2-3; D is unclear. The length of the CDR3 is 15 residues. The V and J ends lost 5 bases and 0 bases respectively, with 15 bases between them. Germline V gives CDR1 SQVTM, CDR2 ANQGSEA. The CDR3: CSVRVTLASTDTQYF. The CDR3 region has the DNA TGCAGCGTTAGGGTGACATTGGCTAGCACAGATACGCAGTATTTT.

This clonotype was seen many times. The rearrangement uses TRBV6-6 and TRBJ1-1; perhaps TRBD1 as D (5 bases). This CDR3 region has 13 residues. V was shortened by 6 bases and J by 1 base, with 9 bases between the two germline ends. Germline V gene lookup returns CDR1 MNHNY and CDR2 SVGAGI (reference sequence). CDR3 sequence reads: CASSDGQNTEAFF. The CDR3 bases are TGTGCCAGCAGCGACGGACAGAACACTGAAGCTTTCTTT.

This clonotype was recorded at least ten times. The chain combines TRBV5-4 with TRBJ2-7, with a possible D match to TRBD2 (6 bases). In germline, CDR1 is SGHNT, CDR2 YYREEE (reference sequence). Between the trimmed V and J ends, which lost 0 bases and 4 bases, there was a span of 17 bases. The CDR3 spans 16 residues. The CDR3 DNA sequence: TGTGCCAGCAGCTTGGACTCACGCGGGATGATATACGAGCAGTACTTC. It yields the protein CASSLDSRGMIYEQYF.

This clonotype has only a few counts. This chain uses TRBV10-3 with TRBJ2-7, with D uncertain. Trimming cost V 6 bases and J 2 bases, with 17 bases left between them. Germline CDR1 and CDR2: ENHRY and SYGVKD. This CDR3 contains 15 residues. CDR3 protein: CAISLGAGPAYEQYF. As DNA, the CDR3 is TGTGCCATCAGCCTCGGTGCCGGGCCCGCCTACGAGCAGTACTTC.

The chain has TRBV6-5 and TRBJ2-3; TRBD1 might be the D (6 bases). Trimming left V 1 base short and J 2 bases short, with 10 bases between. This CDR3 has 15 residues. CDR1 and CDR2 (germline): MNHEY, SVGAGI. The CDR3 sequence is CASSYLGQTTDTQYF. In DNA, the CDR3 is TGTGCCAGCAGTTACTTGGGACAAACCACAGATACGCAGTATTTT.

This clonotype was seen a few times. The chain carries TRBV19 and TRBJ2-7; TRBD1 is a possible D gene (5 bases). V lost 5 bases to trimming and J lost 2 bases, with 10 bases between them. This CDR3 is 13 amino acids long. CDR1 is LNHDA and CDR2 is SQIVND in the germline V gene (reference sequence). The CDR3 region is CASSADSTYEQYF. The CDR3 DNA is TGTGCCAGTAGTGCCGACAGTACCTACGAGCAGTACTTC.

The chain joins TRBV27 to TRBJ2-1; 11 bases line up with TRBD2. The J segment lost 9 bases and the V segment lost 5 bases, leaving 9 bases of the junction unmatched. The CDR3 loop spans 15 amino acids. Germline CDR1 and CDR2: MNHEY and SMNVEV (reference sequence). DNA of the CDR3: TGTGCCAGCAGTGCACTAGCGGGAGCCTTAGGTGAGCAGTTCTTC. This sequence encodes CASSALAGALGEQFF.

By sample fraction, this clonotype is medium-sized. The rearrangement uses TRBV15 and TRBJ2-2, with TRBD2 matching over 9 bases. Germline-derived CDR1 and CDR2 are LNHNV and YYDKDF (reference sequence). The CDR3 contains 18 residues. V dropped 0 bases and J dropped 0; count of bases not matched to a gene: 5. The CDR3 protein is CATSRDQAGGPNTGELFF. CDR3 nucleotide sequence: TGTGCCACCAGCAGAGATCAAGCGGGGGGCCCGAACACCGGGGAGCTGTTTTTT.

This chain uses TRBV5-1 with TRBJ1-1, with D tentatively TRBD1 (5 bases). CDR3 size: 15 residues. Deletions cut 0 bases from V and 4 bases from J, with 13 bases between. CDR1 and CDR2 from the germline V gene are SGHRS and YFSETQ. The CDR3 loop is CASSLEEVRVTEAFF. CDR3 DNA sequence: TGCGCCAGCAGCTTGGAAGAGGTCAGGGTCACTGAAGCTTTCTTT.

The V and J genes are TRBV12-3 or TRBV12-4 and TRBJ2-3; D remains ambiguous. The CDR3 spans 13 residues. The germline V and J ends were trimmed by 4 bases and 2 bases, with 7 bases remaining between them. The CDR3 reads CASSWATTDTQYF. The CDR3 nucleotides are TGTGCCAGCAGTTGGGCTACCACAGATACGCAGTATTTT.

J is TRBJ2-7 and V is TRBV7-6; D uncertain. The germline gives CDR1 SGHVS, CDR2 FNYEAQ. V was cut by 5 bases and J by 5 bases, with 22 bases left in between. The CDR3 contains 16 residues. CDR3 sequence: CASSRAHTVMINEQYF. For the CDR3, the DNA is TGTGCCAGCAGCCGAGCTCACACAGTGATGATCAACGAGCAGTACTTC.

This clonotype turned up a few times. The J gene is TRBJ2-1, the V gene TRBV3-1, with D unclear. The germline CDR1 and CDR2 sequences are LGHDT and YNNKEL (reference sequence). The CDR3 contains 14 residues. The V end lost 3 bases, the J end lost 9 bases, and 15 bases lay between the germline ends. CDR3 nucleotide sequence: TGTGCCAGCAGCCATGAGGTGGGCCGCGGTGAGCAGTTCTTC. It translates to CASSHEVGRGEQFF.

This chain connects TRBV19 to TRBJ2-7; 8 nucleotides align to TRBD1. Per germline, CDR1 LNHDA and CDR2 SQIVND (reference sequence). This CDR3 spans 12 amino acids. The trim removed 3 bases at V and 7 bases at J, leaving 2 bases unmatched. The CDR3 DNA follows: TGTGCCAGTAGTATCAGGGGGCTAGAGCAGTACTTC. It is translated as CASSIRGLEQYF. The entire variable domain, with the rest obtained from reference TRBV19 and TRBJ2-7, is as follows: DGGITQSPKYLFRKEGQNVTLSCEQNLNHDAMYWYRQDPGQGLRLIYYSQIVNDFQKGDIAEGYSVSREKKESFPLTVTSAQKNPTAFYLCASSIRGLEQYFGPGTRLTVT.

The V gene is TRBV7-2, the J gene TRBJ2-7; no clear D gene. The germline V and J ends were trimmed by 5 bases and 1 base, with 15 bases remaining between them. The CDR3 length is 15 residues. Germline V gene lookup returns CDR1 SGHTA and CDR2 FQGNSA. Written as DNA, the CDR3 is TGTGCCAGCAGCGCCTCCCTAGTCCTATCCTACGAGCAGTACTTC. Encoded protein: CASSASLVLSYEQYF.

The chain uses TRBV29-1 and TRBJ1-1; possibly TRBD1 for D (6 bases). This CDR3 comprises 13 residues. The germline V gene has CDR1 SQVTM and CDR2 ANQGSEA. The V gene lost 4 bases and the J gene lost 3 bases, with 12 bases spanning the gap. The CDR3 reads CSVVTGSYTEAFF. The DNA for the CDR3 is TGCAGCGTTGTAACAGGGTCTTACACTGAAGCTTTCTTT.

CDR3 region: CAIEGDSYNEQFF. The CDR3 region has the DNA TGTGCCATCGAAGGGGATTCCTACAATGAGCAGTTCTTC. The chain links TRBV6-1 to TRBJ2-1; possibly TRBD1 for D (5 bases). CDR3 size: 13 residues. V was trimmed by 10 bases and J by 1 base, leaving 11 bases between them. CDR1 and CDR2 (germline): MNHNS, SASEGT.

The gene calls are TRBV14 and TRBJ2-2; D gene ambiguous. CDR1 and CDR2 from the germline V gene are SGHDN and FVKESK. This CDR3 comprises 14 residues. V lost 1 base and J lost 6, with 9 bases in between. CDR3 in DNA: TGTGCCAGCAGCCAAGTGCTCGGATCCGGGGAGCTGTTTTTT. Protein: CASSQVLGSGELFF.

This clonotype was counted a few times. This chain connects TRBV29-1 to TRBJ2-7; possible D gene TRBD1, 6 bases. The CDR3 has 14 amino acids. Per the germline V gene, CDR1 is SQVTM and CDR2 is ANQGSEA. V gave up 3 bases and J gave up 2 bases, with 14 bases separating them. CDR3 bases: TGCAGCGTTGATATCTCAGGGGACCCCTACGAGCAGTACTTC. It is translated as CSVDISGDPYEQYF.

The sample holds a few counts of this clonotype. V usage is TRBV9 and J usage is TRBJ2-3; the D gene is possibly TRBD1 (5 bases). V lost 1 base and J lost 7, with 13 bases in between. Per germline, CDR1 SGDLS and CDR2 YYNGEE. This CDR3 spans 14 amino acids. The CDR3 spells CASSVQDIGNTQYF. The DNA for the CDR3 is TGTGCCAGCAGCGTACAGGACATAGGGAATACGCAGTATTTT.

The gene calls are TRBV14 and TRBJ2-7; weak D call: TRBD1 (6 bases). The germline CDR1 and CDR2 sequences are SGHDN and FVKESK. The V and J ends lost 2 bases and 2 bases respectively, with 13 bases between them. The CDR3 runs 15 residues. DNA for the CDR3: TGTGCCAGCAGCCAAACCGGGACAAGAACCTACGAGCAGTACTTC. Translating gives CASSQTGTRTYEQYF.

This clonotype was detected a few times. The gene calls are TRBV7-6 and TRBJ2-1; 7 nucleotides align to TRBD1. V lost 5 bases and J lost 5; bases outside the gene matches: 6. CDR1 and CDR2 from the germline V gene are SGHVS and FNYEAQ. The length of the CDR3 is 14 residues. The CDR3 reads CASSSGQEHNEQFF. The CDR3 DNA reads TGTGCCAGCAGCAGCGGACAGGAGCACAATGAGCAGTTCTTC.

V and J are TRBV29-1 and TRBJ2-5; 8 nucleotides match TRBD2. The J segment lost 1 base and the V segment lost 3 bases, leaving 4 bases of the junction unmatched. The CDR3 totals 14 residues. CDR1 and CDR2 (germline): SQVTM, ANQGSEA. The CDR3 nucleotides read TGCAGCGTTGACCTAGCGGGTATCCAAGAGACCCAGTACTTC. Amino acids: CSVDLAGIQETQYF. Full variable domain (outside the CDR3, taken from reference TRBV29-1 and TRBJ2-5): SAVISQKPSRDICQRGTSLTIQCQVDSQVTMMFWYRQQPGQSLTLIATANQGSEATYESGFVIDKFPISRPNLTFSTLTVSNMSPEDSSIYLCSVDLAGIQETQYFGPGTRLLVL.

This clonotype was counted at least ten times. This chain uses TRBV9 with TRBJ2-1; 7 bases are shared with TRBD2. This CDR3 has 14 amino acids. The germline V gene has CDR1 SGDLS and CDR2 YYNGEE. Trimming removed 3 bases from V and 3 bases from J; junction bases left unmatched: 3. CDR3 nucleotides: TGTGCCAGCAGCGATCGGGACTACTACAATGAGCAGTTCTTC. Translated: CASSDRDYYNEQFF.

This clonotype came up many times. The chain carries TRBV4-3 and TRBJ2-5; D perhaps matches TRBD2 (6 bases). The V gene lost 2 bases and the J gene lost 2 bases, with 15 bases spanning the gap. The CDR3 is made up of 16 amino acids. Germline loops: CDR1 LGHNA, CDR2 YSLEER. The CDR3 loop reads CASSQSRPGDQETQYF. The CDR3 nucleotides are TGCGCCAGCAGCCAATCGAGACCGGGGGATCAAGAGACCCAGTACTTC.